This record covers a single T cell receptor (beta chain). Its antigen is unknown. This entry comes from a study of beta chain features in type 1 diabetes. Across the whole study: When patients were set against healthy donors, age, gender and cell yields were similar. In all, approximately 100,000,000 sorted cells from all samples were analyzed.

The whole isolated RNA underwent reverse transcription, so sequencing captured expressed TCRB transcripts. Assay: immunoSEQ multiplex PCR; the TCRdb copy retains only in-frame clones and omits some. The top ten clones hold about 1.5% of a sample with fewer than 150,000 clones, about 7% of them seen once. Central memory, naive, regulatory and stem cell-like memory CD4+ cells were sorted by CD45RO/CCR7/CD25/CD127/CD95/CD27. Study-wide results and limits: Researchers caution that PCR might favor shorter templates, equally among patients and controls.

Germline values: CDR1 LNHDA, CDR2 SQIVND (reference sequence). The V end lost 5 bases, the J end lost 2 bases, and 10 bases lay between the germline ends. The CDR3 contains 14 residues. The rearrangement links TRBV19 to TRBJ1-5; perhaps TRBD1 as D (5 bases). The sequence was obtained from a woman aged 25 to 39 in good health. The sample taken for sequencing was central memory CD4+ T cells from blood. DNA for the CDR3: TGTGCCAGTAGTGGGAGGGGAGGCAATCAGCCCCAGCATTTT. This translates into CASSGRGGNQPQHF.